The text below deals with one T cell receptor beta chain. The antigen remains undetermined. Combining a sample-barcoded 5' primer with a J-beta primer mix, a second PCR ran for about 7 to 11 cycles. The authors tagged each cDNA molecule using a template-switch adaptor with 12 random nucleotides. TCRdb reanalysed the 5' RACE reads using MiXCR and keeps one entry per CDR3 protein. The sample holds 450,000 to 700,000 distinct CDR3 sequences, approximately 30% seen once. This entry belongs to a study of blood T cells in healthy people across ages. Whole-study results and caveats: Observed TCR beta diversity per million T cells went down as age went up. This fall followed a roughly linear course with age.

The TCR originated in a woman in her sixties or seventies in good health. Source material: blood.

The DNA of the CDR3 is TGCAGTGCTATAGAGTCGGGGCCAGATACGCAGTATTTT. Protein product: CSAIESGPDTQYF. The V and J genes are TRBV20-1 and TRBJ2-3; D possibly matches TRBD1 or TRBD2 (5 bases each). Trimming removed 4 bases from V and 4 bases from J, with 12 bases in between. Germline CDR1 reads DFQATT; CDR2 reads SNEGSKA (reference sequence). The CDR3 runs 13 residues.